The 13 T cell receptor beta chains presented below share a single source sample, sequenced in a study of shared clonotypes between healthy human individuals. Clones were sequenced by immunoSEQ multiplex PCR, and TCRdb holds only the in-frame ones, with some missing. The data hold under 2,000,000 clones, with roughly 95% observed a single time. As defined, naive CD8 cells were CD45RO-negative and positively selected for CCR7, with terminally differentiated effector memory CD45RA+ cells excluded. The material sequenced was naive CD8+ T cells sorted from blood. These TCRs come from a young man in good health.

With regard to this clone: In the same sample, other DNA sequences code for this CDR3. The chain couples TRBV4-1 to TRBJ1-2; the D gene is possibly TRBD1 (6 bases). Germline CDR1 is MGHRA and CDR2 is YSYEKL. There are 14 residues in the CDR3. The V and J ends lost 2 bases and 4 bases respectively, with 11 bases between them. Here the CDR3 DNA reads TGCGCCAGCAGCCAAATACAGGGACCCTATGGCTACACCTTC. Its translation: CASSQIQGPYGYTF.

The chain's CDR3 is CASTHSGLRNQPQHF. The CDR3 region has the DNA TGTGCCAGCACCCATTCGGGCCTACGCAATCAGCCCCAGCATTTT. This chain joins TRBV5-6 and TRBJ1-5; D remains unclear. V lost 6 bases, J lost 2 bases, and 15 bases lay in between. The CDR3 runs 15 residues. The germline V gene has CDR1 SGHDT and CDR2 YYEEEE.

The chain uses TRBV5-1 and TRBJ1-1, with D maybe TRBD1 (6 bases). Germline CDR1 reads SGHRS; CDR2 reads YFSETQ. The V gene lost 6 bases and the J gene lost 4 bases, with 16 bases spanning the gap. CDR3 length: 14 amino acids. CDR3 sequence (DNA): TGCGCCAGCACGAGGGGGTTGGGTAGCACTGAAGCTTTCTTT. Residues: CASTRGLGSTEAFF.

The gene calls are TRBV19 and TRBJ2-2; the D is unclear. Germline CDR1 and CDR2: LNHDA and SQIVND (reference sequence). The CDR3 runs to 16 residues. Trimming removed 7 bases from V and 5 bases from J, with 20 bases in between. CDR3: CASTLTQDPLTGELFF. CDR3 coding DNA: TGTGCCAGTACCCTGACCCAGGACCCCCTTACCGGGGAGCTGTTTTTT.

The chain recombines TRBV30 with TRBJ1-1, with 7 bases matching TRBD1. Per germline, CDR1 GTSNPN and CDR2 SVGIG (reference sequence). This CDR3 region has 15 residues. After removal of 3 bases from V and 0 bases from J, the junction contained 7 bases not matched to a gene. The CDR3 protein is CAWRVRQGLNTEAFF. The CDR3 coding sequence is TGTGCCTGGAGGGTCAGACAGGGCCTGAACACTGAAGCTTTCTTT.

About this clone itself: Additional DNA sequences in this sample encode the identical CDR3. The chain recombines TRBV2 with TRBJ2-3; no definite D call. Trimming pared 1 base from V and 3 bases from J, leaving 2 bases between. The CDR3 extends over 12 amino acids. CDR1 is SNHLY, CDR2 FYNNEI, per germline. CDR3 sequence reads: CASSEGTDTQYF. The CDR3 DNA reads as TGTGCCAGCAGTGAAGGGACAGATACGCAGTATTTT.

The chain has TRBV7-9 and TRBJ2-2; D not resolved. CDR3 length: 16 amino acids. From germline, CDR1 is SEHNR and CDR2 FQNEAQ (reference sequence). The V and J ends lost 0 bases and 5 bases respectively, with 13 bases between them. CDR3 nucleotide sequence: TGTGCCAGCAGCTTAGCGCTGGGTGAAGGGACCGGGGAGCTGTTTTTT. Its protein product is CASSLALGEGTGELFF.

A word on this clone: The same CDR3 arises from other DNA sequences in this sample as well. The rearrangement links TRBV6-6 to TRBJ2-7; perhaps TRBD2 as D (5 bases). CDR1 is MNHNY and CDR2 is SVGAGI in the germline V gene (reference sequence). The CDR3 covers 13 residues. V lost 0 bases and J 3 bases, leaving 6 bases between the germline ends. The CDR3 protein is CASSYSRDYEQYF. In DNA, the CDR3 is TGTGCCAGCAGTTACTCGAGGGACTACGAGCAGTACTTC.

The chain couples TRBV30 to TRBJ2-3; 11 bases line up with TRBD1. J gave up 2 bases and V 6 bases, and 7 bases lay outside the gene matches. Germline V gives CDR1 GTSNPN, CDR2 SVGIG (reference sequence). The CDR3 contains 15 residues. The CDR3 region is CACSGTGGVTDTQYF. Here the CDR3 DNA reads TGTGCCTGCTCCGGGACAGGGGGTGTCACAGATACGCAGTATTTT.

Regarding this clone: In the same sample, other DNA sequences code for this CDR3. The V and J genes are TRBV28 and TRBJ1-1, with D uncertain. Deletions cut 5 bases from V and 1 base from J, with 8 bases between. Germline V lookup: CDR1 MDHEN, CDR2 SYDVKM. This CDR3 is built from 13 residues. Here the CDR3 reads CASSAGPNTEAFF. CDR3 sequence (DNA): TGTGCCAGCAGTGCCGGACCGAACACTGAAGCTTTCTTT. Based on the CDR3 plus reference TRBV28 and TRBJ1-1, the full variable domain is DVKVTQSSRYLVKRTGEKVFLECVQDMDHENMFWYRQDPGLGLRLIYFSYDVKMKEKGDIPEGYSVSREKKERFSLILESASTNQTSMYLCASSAGPNTEAFFGQGTRLTVV.

CDR3 region: CASSPLGNYGYTF. The CDR3 coding sequence is TGTGCCAGCAGCCCACTCGGCAACTATGGCTACACCTTC. The rearrangement uses TRBV9 and TRBJ1-2, with unresolved D. V gave up 4 bases and J gave up 2 bases, with 9 bases separating them. Germline loops: CDR1 SGDLS, CDR2 YYNGEE. The CDR3 consists of 13 residues.

V and J are TRBV28 and TRBJ1-6; 8 bases align to TRBD1. With V trimmed by 6 bases and J by 10 bases, 8 bases remained unmatched. CDR1 is MDHEN, CDR2 SYDVKM, per germline. This CDR3 contains 14 residues. CDR3 in amino acids: CASRPGQGGSPLHF. The DNA of the CDR3 is TGTGCCAGCAGACCCGGACAGGGCGGGTCACCCCTCCACTTT.

The rearrangement joins TRBV7-2 to TRBJ2-3; D unclear. The CDR3 is 13 residues long. Germline loops: CDR1 SGHTA, CDR2 FQGNSA. V was pared by 8 bases and J by 3 bases, with 12 bases between. DNA for the CDR3: TGTGCCAGCCGCTACCTGGGGACAGATACGCAGTATTTT. It is translated as CASRYLGTDTQYF.